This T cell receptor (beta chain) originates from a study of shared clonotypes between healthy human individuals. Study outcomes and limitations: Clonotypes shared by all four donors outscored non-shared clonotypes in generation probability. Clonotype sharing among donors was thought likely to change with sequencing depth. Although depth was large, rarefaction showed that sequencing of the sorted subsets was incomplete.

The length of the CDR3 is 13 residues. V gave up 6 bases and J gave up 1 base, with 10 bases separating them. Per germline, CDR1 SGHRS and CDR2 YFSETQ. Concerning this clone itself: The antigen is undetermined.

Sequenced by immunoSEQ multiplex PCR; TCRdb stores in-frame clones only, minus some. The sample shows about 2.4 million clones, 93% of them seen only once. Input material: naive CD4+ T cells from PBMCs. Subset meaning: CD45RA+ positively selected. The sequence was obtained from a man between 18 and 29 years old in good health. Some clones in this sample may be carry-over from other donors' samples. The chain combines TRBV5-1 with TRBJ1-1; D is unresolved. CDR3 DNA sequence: TGCGCCAGCAACCAGAGAGAGAACACTGAAGCTTTCTTT. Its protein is CASNQRENTEAFF.